This T cell receptor beta chain was identified during a study of PD-1 blockade in mismatch repair-deficient tumors. Clones were read by immunoSEQ multiplex PCR, and TCRdb kept only the in-frame ones, dropping some. The profile shows about 25,000 clones, approximately 88% of them singletons. The CDR3 is 15 residues long. Looked up from germline, CDR1 is MGHRA and CDR2 is YSYEKL. The junction had 5 bases not matched to a gene; V was cut back by 0 bases and J by 7 bases. This clone was picked up a small number of times. This receptor was taken from an adult with mismatch repair-deficient cancer. The starting material was PBMCs, obtained before pembrolizumab treatment. This chain joins TRBV4-1 and TRBJ2-7; 11 bases are shared with TRBD2. The CDR3 DNA reads as TGCGCCAGCAGCCAAGAACTAGCGGGAGCCGGGGAGCAGTACTTC. This encodes CASSQELAGAGEQYF.